Shown below are 10 T cell receptor beta chains from a single sample sequenced in a study of CD8+CD57+ T cells in acquired aplastic anemia. TCR beta VDJ and CDR3 profiles were obtained from a genomic DNA template. TCRdb redid the calling of the reads with MiXCR, one entry per CDR3 protein. The data hold some 290,000 distinct CDR3 sequences, with around 60% observed a single time. The sample consisted of sorted CD4+, CD8+, or CD8+CD57+ T cells (not recorded which) from PBMCs. The source is a human donor with severe aplastic anemia or a healthy control (not recorded which).

This clonotype was counted once. This sequence joins TRBV19 and TRBJ1-3, with D unresolved. From germline, CDR1 is LNHDA and CDR2 SQIVND (reference sequence). V was clipped by 2 bases and J by 2 bases, with 7 bases between them. CDR3 size: 14 residues. Here the CDR3 reads CASSILGTGNTIYF. The CDR3, as DNA: TGTGCCAGTAGTATATTGGGGACTGGAAACACCATATATTTT.

This chain uses TRBV19 with TRBJ2-2, with D unresolved. There are 11 residues in the CDR3. With 7 bases removed from V and 7 bases from J, the gap between germline ends came to 7 bases. Germline V lookup: CDR1 LNHDA, CDR2 SQIVND (reference sequence). CDR3 amino acids: CASTERGELFF. CDR3 DNA sequence: TGTGCCAGTACTGAACGCGGGGAGCTGTTTTTT.

This clonotype appeared a few times. This chain joins TRBV20-1 and TRBJ2-1; 7 bases are shared with TRBD2. Germline loops: CDR1 DFQATT, CDR2 SNEGSKA (reference sequence). The V gene end was trimmed by 4 bases and the J gene end by 7 bases; junction bases not matched to a gene: 4. The CDR3 length is 12 residues. The CDR3 region has the DNA TGCAGTGCTAAGACTAGCTGGAATGAGCAGTTCTTC. This sequence encodes CSAKTSWNEQFF.

V and J are TRBV6-2 or TRBV6-3 and TRBJ2-5; 9 nucleotides align to TRBD1. This CDR3 region has 15 residues. In germline, CDR1 is MNHEY, CDR2 SVGEGT. V lost 3 bases to trimming and J lost 5 bases; unmatched junction nucleotides: 7. The chain's CDR3 is CASSYGTGGAETQYF. CDR3 DNA sequence: TGTGCCAGCAGTTATGGCACAGGGGGCGCGGAGACCCAGTACTTC.

This clonotype was found a few times. The CDR3 does not end in the conserved phenylalanine or tryptophan, so this is likely a read error. This chain links TRBV14 with TRBJ1-4; tentatively, D is TRBD1 (6 bases). The CDR3 has 17 residues. V was clipped by 5 bases and J by 0 bases, with 16 bases between them. Germline V gene data show CDR1 as SGHDN and CDR2 as FVKESK. The CDR3 bases are TGTGCCAGCAGCTTGGCCGGGACACCCGCAACTAATGAAAAACTGTTTTCT. Translated, it gives CASSLAGTPATNEKLFS.

The chain employs TRBV24-1 and TRBJ1-1, with a weak D call TRBD1 (6 bases). V gave up 7 bases and J gave up 4 bases, with 15 bases separating them. The length of the CDR3 is 14 residues. The germline CDR1 and CDR2 sequences are KGHDR and SFDVKD. This chain's CDR3 is CATRPEGEVTEAFF. The CDR3 nucleotides read TGTGCCACCAGACCAGAGGGGGAGGTCACTGAAGCTTTCTTT.

CDR3 sequence (DNA): TGTGCCAGTACCTCGGGAGGGGGCACGTCCTACGAGCAGTACTTC. Its translation: CASTSGGGTSYEQYF. J is TRBJ2-7 and V is TRBV19, with D perhaps TRBD2 (8 bases). The length of the CDR3 is 15 residues. Germline assignment: CDR1 LNHDA and CDR2 SQIVND (reference sequence). The V end was cut by 7 bases, the J end by 1 base, with 17 bases between. Full variable domain (outside the CDR3, taken from reference TRBV19 and TRBJ2-7): DGGITQSPKYLFRKEGQNVTLSCEQNLNHDAMYWYRQDPGQGLRLIYYSQIVNDFQKGDIAEGYSVSREKKESFPLTVTSAQKNPTAFYLCASTSGGGTSYEQYFGPGTRLTVT.

The chain recombines TRBV12-3 or TRBV12-4 with TRBJ1-1; possible D gene TRBD1, 6 bases. V shed 4 bases and J shed 4 bases, with 22 bases lying between them. The CDR3 contains 17 residues. The CDR3 loop reads CASSSRKGGPRSTEAFF. CDR3 coding DNA: TGTGCCAGCAGTTCAAGGAAGGGGGGGCCACGGAGCACTGAAGCTTTCTTT.

This clonotype was picked up many times. The rearrangement joins TRBV20-1 to TRBJ1-2; D is undetermined. Germline V CDR1 and CDR2: DFQATT, SNEGSKA (reference sequence). This CDR3 is 12 amino acids long. V was clipped by 7 bases and J by 0 bases, with 9 bases between them. This CDR3 reads CSGSSANYGYTF. CDR3 in DNA: TGCAGTGGTTCATCTGCTAACTATGGCTACACCTTC.

The chain carries TRBV19 and TRBJ2-1, with D perhaps given as TRBD1 or TRBD2 (7 bases each). Germline V gene data show CDR1 as LNHDA and CDR2 as SQIVND (reference sequence). Trimming took 4 bases from V and 4 from J, leaving 14 bases between them. The CDR3 loop spans 15 amino acids. The CDR3 DNA reads TGTGCCAGTAGTACCCAGGGGGGGAGATACAATGAGCAGTTCTTC. Translated: CASSTQGGRYNEQFF.